The TCR beta chain under discussion was sequenced for a study of OX40 agonist ivuxolimab in advanced cancers. Background on the study: Head and neck, renal cell, melanoma or hepatocellular carcinoma were the cancers that dose-escalation patients had.

This CDR3 contains 14 residues. Between the trimmed V and J ends, which lost 8 bases and 4 bases, there was a span of 17 bases. Germline values: CDR1 WSHSY, CDR2 SAAADI. Assay: immunoSEQ multiplex PCR; the TCRdb copy retains only in-frame clones and omits some. Of 20,000 to 25,000 clones in the sample, around 83% were seen once. The chain combines TRBV10-2 with TRBJ1-1; TRBD1 is a possible D gene (5 bases). The origin of this receptor is an adult with an advanced solid tumor such as melanoma, head and neck, liver or kidney cancer. The input for sequencing was CD4+ or CD8+ T cells sorted from blood, taken in a trial of the OX40 agonist ivuxolimab. CDR3 DNA sequence: TGCGCCAGCGGCAGTTCAGGGACTATCACTGAAGCTTTCTTT. Residues: CASGSSGTITEAFF.